Shown below are 13 T cell receptor beta chains from a single sample sequenced in a study of cytomegalovirus exposure and HLA in healthy donors. The PCR contained 60 Vbeta and 13 Jbeta primers. TCRdb's copy holds only in-frame clones and misses some; the assay was immunoSEQ multiplex PCR. Here the sample spans under 200,000 clones, around 68% being singletons. Specimen: PBMCs. These receptors originate from a middle-aged woman in good health and CMV-seropositive.

The gene calls are TRBV19 and TRBJ2-7; 8 bases match TRBD2. The trim removed 3 bases at V and 3 bases at J, leaving 7 bases unmatched. This CDR3 has 15 residues. The germline gives CDR1 LNHDA, CDR2 SQIVND (reference sequence). The CDR3 sequence is CASSIFAGGLYEQYF. CDR3 in DNA: TGTGCCAGTAGTATCTTTGCGGGAGGACTCTACGAGCAGTACTTC.

This clone was counted a few times. The CDR3 region has the DNA TGCGCCAGCAGCTTGGCCGGGGGGGCTAGCACAGATACGCAGTATTTT. Its protein is CASSLAGGASTDTQYF. The chain is built from TRBV5-1 and TRBJ2-3, with TRBD2 matching 8 bases. This CDR3 spans 16 amino acids. The junction had 3 bases not matched to a gene; V was cut back by 0 bases and J by 0 bases. Germline V lookup: CDR1 SGHRS, CDR2 YFSETQ.

In its sample, this clone was seen once. Germline is not matched at one junction end, which may reflect a read error. This rearrangement joins TRBV7-9 to TRBJ2-2, with TRBD2 as a possible D gene (5 bases). CDR1 is SEHNR and CDR2 is FQNEAQ in the germline V gene (reference sequence). CDR3 length equals 12 residues. CDR3 protein: CSSSPEVGELFF. For the CDR3, the DNA is TGTTCCAGCAGCCCGGAGGTCGGGGAGCTGTTTTTT.

The chain has TRBV6-5 and TRBJ2-7, with TRBD2 matching over 7 bases. Trimming removed 0 bases from V and 1 base from J; junction bases left unmatched: 6. This CDR3 is 16 amino acids long. Germline CDR1 reads MNHEY; CDR2 reads SVGAGI. The CDR3 spells CASSYSLEGGSYEQYF. In DNA form, the CDR3 reads TGTGCCAGCAGTTACTCGTTAGAGGGAGGGTCCTACGAGCAGTACTTC.

This clone was found once. This chain connects TRBV5-6 to TRBJ2-7; 9 nucleotides match TRBD1. V trimming: 0 bases; J trimming: 2 bases; junction bases outside the gene matches: 6. This CDR3 spans 16 amino acids. The germline CDR1 and CDR2 sequences are SGHDT and YYEEEE. The CDR3 nucleotides read TGTGCCAGCAGCTTGGTCGACAGGGGGGGACCCTACGAGCAGTACTTC. Its protein is CASSLVDRGGPYEQYF.

This clone was counted a single time. The J gene is TRBJ2-7, the V gene TRBV6-4, with D perhaps TRBD1 (6 bases). The V gene lost 6 bases and the J gene lost 5 bases, with 14 bases spanning the gap. Germline V gene sequence: CDR1 MRHNA, CDR2 SNTAGT. The CDR3 is made up of 13 amino acids. CDR3 sequence reads: CASRDTGSDEQYF. In DNA, the CDR3 is TGTGCCAGCAGGGATACAGGGAGTGACGAGCAGTACTTC.

Notes on this clone: Because the CDR3's place on the DNA is in doubt, the DNA is left out and the CDR3 is given as listed by TCRdb. The chain combines TRBV27 with TRBJ1-5; the D call in the table, TRBD1, was not verified against the DNA. The CDR3 comprises 15 residues, both ends counted. CDR1 is MNHEY and CDR2 is SMNVEV in the germline V gene (reference sequence). The chain's CDR3 is CASSFGQGIDQPQNF.

The chain has TRBV7-2 and TRBJ2-1; 10 nucleotides line up with TRBD1. CDR1 and CDR2 (germline): SGHTA, FQGNSA. The CDR3 contains 14 residues. J was trimmed by 9 bases and V by 3 bases; bases with no gene match: 5. The CDR3 loop is CASSFSTGGTEQFF. The CDR3 DNA is TGTGCCAGCAGCTTTTCGACAGGGGGCACTGAGCAGTTCTTC.

This clone was seen a few times. The chain employs TRBV9 and TRBJ2-2; TRBD2 is a possible D gene (6 bases). Trimming took off 2 bases at V and 7 bases at J, with 9 bases between the two ends. The CDR3 extends over 13 amino acids. The germline V gene has CDR1 SGDLS and CDR2 YYNGEE. In DNA form, the CDR3 reads TGTGCCAGCAGCGTCGGGGGAAGCGGGGAGCTGTTTTTT. Protein product: CASSVGGSGELFF.

This clone has a single count. The V and J genes are TRBV29-1 and TRBJ1-2; TRBD1 aligns across 8 bases. Germline assignment: CDR1 SQVTM and CDR2 ANQGSEA. V lost 0 bases and J lost 7; bases outside the gene matches: 7. The CDR3 sequence is 14 residues long. The CDR3 nucleotides are TGCAGCGTTGAAGATCGGCAGGGGGCCAGTGGCTACACCTTC. As protein: CSVEDRQGASGYTF. Full variable domain (missing parts from reference TRBV29-1 and TRBJ1-2): SAVISQKPSRDICQRGTSLTIQCQVDSQVTMMFWYRQQPGQSLTLIATANQGSEATYESGFVIDKFPISRPNLTFSTLTVSNMSPEDSSIYLCSVEDRQGASGYTFGSGTRLTVV.

The chain has TRBV9 and TRBJ2-7; 7 nucleotides agree with TRBD2. Germline V gives CDR1 SGDLS, CDR2 YYNGEE. This CDR3 contains 15 residues. Losses at the gene ends were 4 bases for V and 4 bases for J; bases not matched to a gene: 11. This CDR3 reads CASSPWGGEMYEQYF. CDR3 in DNA: TGTGCCAGCAGCCCCTGGGGGGGGGAAATGTACGAGCAGTACTTC.

As DNA, the CDR3 is TGCGCCAGCAGCCTGGACAGGGCTAAGTACTTC. It yields the protein CASSLDRAKYF. This chain uses TRBV5-1 with TRBJ2-5; 8 bases match TRBD1. The CDR3 is made up of 11 amino acids. Per germline, CDR1 SGHRS and CDR2 YFSETQ. V shed 4 bases, J shed 12 bases, and the junction held 5 bases outside the gene matches.

This chain joins TRBV5-4 and TRBJ1-1, with TRBD1 matching 7 bases. The CDR3 length is 15 residues. Germline CDR1 reads SGHNT; CDR2 reads YYREEE (reference sequence). Unmatched junction bases numbered 4, after V lost 2 bases and J lost 0 bases. The CDR3 DNA follows: TGTGCCAGCAGCTTTGACAGGGCGGTGAACACTGAAGCTTTCTTT. Encoded protein: CASSFDRAVNTEAFF.